This T cell receptor (beta chain) came from a study of shared clonotypes between healthy human individuals. Only in-frame clones appear in the TCRdb table, and some are missing; sequencing was by immunoSEQ multiplex PCR. The sample yields around 1.9 million clones, over 85% seen once. CD8 cells regarded as naive lacked CD45RO, were positively chosen for CCR7, and omitted terminally differentiated effector memory CD45RA+ cells. V shed 0 bases and J shed 5 bases, with 14 bases lying between them. Germline V CDR1 and CDR2: KGHSH, LQKENI. The CDR3 sequence is 15 residues long. This chain joins TRBV18 and TRBJ2-7, with D perhaps assigned TRBD1 or TRBD2 (5 bases each). The sequence derives from a man between 18 and 35 years old in good health. Some clones in this sample may be carry-over from other donors' samples. Input material: naive CD8+ T cells from PBMCs. CDR3 DNA sequence: TGTGCCAGCTCACCACCGTCAGATCGGGGCGACGAGCAGTACTTC. The encoded protein is CASSPPSDRGDEQYF. Filled out from reference TRBV18 and TRBJ2-7, the complete variable domain reads NAGVMQNPRHLVRRRGQEARLRCSPMKGHSHVYWYRQLPEEGLKFMVYLQKENIIDESGMPKERFSAEFPKEGPSILRIQQVVRGDSAAYFCASSPPSDRGDEQYFGPGTRLTVT.